A selection of T cell receptor beta chains follows, all from one sample in a study of cytomegalovirus exposure and HLA in healthy donors. Method: immunoSEQ multiplex PCR; TCRdb's copy keeps in-frame clones and lacks some. This table has fewer than 200,000 clones, around 63% appearing once. Source material: PBMCs. The receptors come from a young woman in good health and CMV-seropositive. CDR3s include the opening cysteine and the closing phenylalanine or tryptophan. Fields, in order: clone size, J gene, V gene, D gene, CDR3 length, CDR3 protein, CDR3 DNA. D genes are given only for firm matches. Not every row has a clone size; where given, it reads once, few, many or a size class.

abundance: -
j_gene: TRBJ1-6
v_gene: TRBV2
d_gene: TRBD1
len: 18
CDR3aa: CASSGFNRGSSYNSPLHF
CDR3nt: TGTGCCAGCAGTGGTTTCAACAGGGGGAGCTCCTATAATTCACCCCTCCACTTT

abundance: -
j_gene: TRBJ2-5
v_gene: TRBV7-8
d_gene: TRBD2
len: 15
CDR3aa: CASSRPGTSRETQYF
CDR3nt: TGTGCCAGCAGCCGACCCGGGACTAGCAGGGAGACCCAGTACTTC

abundance: -
j_gene: TRBJ1-4
v_gene: TRBV28
d_gene: TRBD1
len: 14
CDR3aa: CASSQTGADEKLFF
CDR3nt: TGTGCCAGCAGCCAGACAGGGGCTGATGAAAAACTGTTTTTT

abundance: -
j_gene: TRBJ2-3
v_gene: TRBV28
d_gene: -
len: 13
CDR3aa: CASSYGFTDTQYF
CDR3nt: TGTGCCAGCAGTTACGGTTTTACGGATACGCAGTATTTT

abundance: -
j_gene: TRBJ2-2
v_gene: TRBV9
d_gene: TRBD2
len: 16
CDR3aa: CASSRTSGRSPGELFF
CDR3nt: TGTGCCAGCAGCCGGACTAGCGGGAGATCTCCCGGGGAGCTGTTTTTT

abundance: -
j_gene: TRBJ2-7
v_gene: TRBV2
d_gene: -
len: 13
CDR3aa: CASKERQSYEQYF
CDR3nt: TGTGCCAGCAAAGAACGACAGTCCTACGAGCAGTACTTC

abundance: -
j_gene: TRBJ2-1
v_gene: TRBV11-1
d_gene: TRBD2
len: 15
CDR3aa: CASRSSGRVTDEQFF
CDR3nt: TGTGCCAGCCGGAGTAGCGGGAGAGTTACCGATGAGCAGTTCTTC

abundance: few
j_gene: TRBJ1-2
v_gene: TRBV27
d_gene: -
len: 20
CDR3aa: CASSFSSVYRESLGSYGYTF
CDR3nt: TGTGCCAGCAGTTTTTCGTCCGTGTACAGGGAGAGTCTAGGTTCCTATGGCTACACCTTC

abundance: -
j_gene: TRBJ2-7
v_gene: TRBV6-1
d_gene: TRBD2
len: 15
CDR3aa: CASSGAGTSGYEQYF
CDR3nt: TGTGCCAGCAGTGGGGCCGGGACTAGCGGGTACGAGCAGTACTTC

abundance: -
j_gene: TRBJ2-1
v_gene: TRBV6-4
d_gene: -
len: 15
CDR3aa: CASSDSPDYTGEQFF
CDR3nt: TGTGCCAGCAGTGACTCCCCGGACTATACGGGTGAGCAGTTCTTC

abundance: -
j_gene: TRBJ1-1
v_gene: TRBV2
d_gene: -
len: 17
CDR3aa: CASSEGTWIRGVPEAFF
CDR3nt: TGTGCCAGCAGTGAAGGGACCTGGATCAGGGGCGTGCCTGAAGCTTTCTTT

abundance: -
j_gene: TRBJ2-7
v_gene: TRBV12-2
d_gene: -
len: 16
CDR3aa: CASRLRWRETTYEQYF
CDR3nt: TGTGCAAGTCGCTTAAGGTGGAGGGAGACCACCTACGAGCAGTACTTC

abundance: -
j_gene: TRBJ2-7
v_gene: TRBV27
d_gene: -
len: 15
CDR3aa: CASSLRQVLSYEQYF
CDR3nt: TGTGCCAGCAGTCTACGACAGGTACTATCCTACGAGCAGTACTTC

abundance: -
j_gene: TRBJ2-2
v_gene: TRBV6-1
d_gene: -
len: 17
CDR3aa: CASSEAPRGGRIGELFF
CDR3nt: TGTGCCAGCAGTGAAGCCCCGAGGGGGGGGAGGATCGGGGAGCTGTTTTTT

abundance: -
j_gene: TRBJ1-2
v_gene: TRBV6-6
d_gene: -
len: 11
CDR3aa: CASIRAQTYTF
CDR3nt: TGTGCCAGCATCAGGGCCCAAACCTACACCTTC

abundance: -
j_gene: TRBJ2-7
v_gene: TRBV29-1
d_gene: -
len: 13
CDR3aa: CSAVGQPSYEQYF
CDR3nt: TGCAGCGCAGTGGGACAACCGTCCTACGAGCAGTACTTC

abundance: -
j_gene: TRBJ2-3
v_gene: TRBV13
d_gene: TRBD1
len: 15
CDR3aa: CASSPDRGETDTQYF
CDR3nt: TGTGCCAGCAGCCCCGACAGGGGAGAGACAGATACGCAGTATTTT

abundance: few
j_gene: TRBJ1-4
v_gene: TRBV9
d_gene: -
len: 15
CDR3aa: CASSDVQGPNEKLFF
CDR3nt: TGTGCCAGCAGCGACGTACAGGGACCTAATGAAAAACTGTTTTTT

abundance: few
j_gene: TRBJ2-7
v_gene: TRBV14
d_gene: TRBD1
len: 14
CDR3aa: CASSQGWGQGEQYF
CDR3nt: TGTGCCAGCAGCCAAGGCTGGGGACAGGGAGAGCAGTACTTC

abundance: few
j_gene: TRBJ2-7
v_gene: TRBV29-1
d_gene: -
len: 12
CDR3aa: CSVKVGAYEQYF
CDR3nt: TGCAGCGTTAAAGTAGGAGCCTACGAGCAGTACTTC

abundance: -
j_gene: TRBJ2-1
v_gene: TRBV7-9
d_gene: -
len: 13
CDR3aa: CASSFASVNEQFF
CDR3nt: TGTGCCAGCAGCTTCGCCAGTGTCAATGAGCAGTTCTTC

abundance: -
j_gene: TRBJ1-4
v_gene: TRBV5-4
d_gene: -
len: 14
CDR3aa: CASSRDFTNEKLFF
CDR3nt: TGTGCCAGCTCAAGAGACTTCACAAATGAAAAACTGTTTTTT

abundance: once
j_gene: TRBJ2-7
v_gene: TRBV6-1
d_gene: -
len: 14
CDR3aa: CASKKAPAADEQYF
CDR3nt: TGTGCCAGCAAAAAGGCGCCAGCGGCCGACGAGCAGTACTTC

abundance: -
j_gene: TRBJ2-1
v_gene: TRBV7-9
d_gene: TRBD2
len: 15
CDR3aa: CASSLASGGANEQFF
CDR3nt: TGTGCCAGCAGCTTAGCTAGCGGGGGGGCCAATGAGCAGTTCTTC

abundance: few
j_gene: TRBJ1-2
v_gene: TRBV7-9
d_gene: TRBD1
len: 13
CDR3aa: CASSSRDRGGYTF
CDR3nt: TGTGCCAGCAGCTCCCGGGACAGGGGTGGCTACACCTTC

abundance: -
j_gene: TRBJ1-4
v_gene: TRBV23-1
d_gene: TRBD1
len: 16
CDR3aa: CASSQGPRTGIEKLFF
CDR3nt: TGCGCCAGCAGTCAGGGTCCCAGGACAGGGATCGAAAAACTGTTTTTT

abundance: -
j_gene: TRBJ1-3
v_gene: TRBV19
d_gene: -
len: 14
CDR3aa: CASELPSSGNTIYF
CDR3nt: TGTGCCAGCGAGTTACCGAGCTCTGGAAACACCATATATTTT

abundance: -
j_gene: TRBJ2-3
v_gene: TRBV27
d_gene: -
len: 13
CDR3aa: CASTERQWDTQYF
CDR3nt: TGTGCCAGCACGGAAAGACAGTGGGATACGCAGTATTTT

abundance: -
j_gene: TRBJ2-5
v_gene: TRBV6-6
d_gene: -
len: 10
CDR3aa: CASGAETQYF
CDR3nt: TGTGCCAGCGGGGCGGAGACCCAGTACTTC

abundance: -
j_gene: TRBJ1-1
v_gene: TRBV6-1
d_gene: -
len: 10
CDR3aa: CASRESEAFF
CDR3nt: TGTGCCAGCAGAGAGTCTGAAGCTTTCTTT

abundance: once
j_gene: TRBJ2-2
v_gene: TRBV7-3
d_gene: TRBD1
len: 15
CDR3aa: CASSLFMGQDGELFF
CDR3nt: TGTGCCAGCAGCTTATTTATGGGACAGGACGGGGAGCTGTTTTTT

abundance: -
j_gene: TRBJ1-4
v_gene: TRBV21-1
d_gene: -
len: 14
CDR3aa: CASSERGESEKLFF
CDR3nt: TGTGCCAGCAGCGAACGGGGGGAGAGTGAAAAACTGTTTTTT

abundance: -
j_gene: TRBJ2-2
v_gene: TRBV30
d_gene: -
len: 18
CDR3aa: CAWTHTVKDSSDNGELFF
CDR3nt: TGTGCCTGGACACATACGGTCAAGGACTCCTCAGATAACGGGGAGCTGTTTTTT

abundance: few
j_gene: TRBJ1-2
v_gene: TRBV6-5
d_gene: -
len: 15
CDR3aa: CASRQGMGGHYGYTF
CDR3nt: TGTGCCAGCAGACAAGGGATGGGGGGTCACTATGGCTACACCTTC

abundance: -
j_gene: TRBJ2-3
v_gene: TRBV5-1
d_gene: TRBD2
len: 15
CDR3aa: CASSYPSGAADTQYF
CDR3nt: TGCGCCAGCAGCTACCCTAGCGGGGCTGCAGATACGCAGTATTTT

abundance: -
j_gene: TRBJ2-1
v_gene: TRBV27
d_gene: TRBD2
len: 14
CDR3aa: CASSVAGTGNEQFF
CDR3nt: TGTGCCAGCAGCGTAGCGGGGACGGGTAATGAGCAGTTCTTC

abundance: -
j_gene: TRBJ1-6
v_gene: TRBV5-1
d_gene: -
len: 14
CDR3aa: CASSLGQDNSPLHF
CDR3nt: TGCGCCAGCAGCTTGGGACAAGATAATTCACCCCTCCACTTT

abundance: -
j_gene: TRBJ2-1
v_gene: TRBV14
d_gene: TRBD1
len: 15
CDR3aa: CASSQAGQGYNEQFF
CDR3nt: TGTGCCAGCAGCCAGGCGGGACAGGGCTACAATGAGCAGTTCTTC

abundance: few
j_gene: TRBJ2-7
v_gene: TRBV27
d_gene: TRBD2
len: 15
CDR3aa: CASSSLAGEAYEQYF
CDR3nt: TGTGCCAGCAGTTCCCTAGCGGGAGAGGCCTACGAGCAGTACTTC

abundance: once
j_gene: TRBJ2-7
v_gene: TRBV4-3
d_gene: -
len: 14
CDR3aa: CASSQETWDFEQYF
CDR3nt: TGCGCCAGCAGCCAAGAAACGTGGGACTTCGAGCAGTACTTC

abundance: once
j_gene: TRBJ2-5
v_gene: TRBV7-8
d_gene: TRBD2
len: 17
CDR3aa: CASSQGGTSGGRETQYF
CDR3nt: TGTGCCAGCAGCCAGGGGGGGACTAGCGGGGGTAGGGAGACCCAGTACTTC

abundance: -
j_gene: TRBJ2-3
v_gene: TRBV13
d_gene: TRBD2
len: 18
CDR3aa: CASSPGFIAGISTDTQYF
CDR3nt: TGTGCCAGCAGCCCCGGCTTTATAGCGGGGATAAGCACAGATACGCAGTATTTT

abundance: -
j_gene: TRBJ2-1
v_gene: TRBV30
d_gene: TRBD2
len: 16
CDR3aa: CAWSPFGTSGIREQFF
CDR3nt: TGTGCCTGGAGTCCGTTCGGTACTAGCGGGATACGCGAGCAGTTCTTC

abundance: -
j_gene: TRBJ1-2
v_gene: TRBV5-1
d_gene: -
len: 13
CDR3aa: CASRVDGNYGYTF
CDR3nt: TGCGCCAGCAGAGTAGACGGGAACTATGGCTACACCTTC

abundance: -
j_gene: TRBJ2-2
v_gene: TRBV28
d_gene: -
len: 16
CDR3aa: CASSFWAGANTGELFF
CDR3nt: TGTGCCAGCAGCTTCTGGGCAGGCGCGAACACCGGGGAGCTGTTTTTT

abundance: -
j_gene: TRBJ1-3
v_gene: TRBV9
d_gene: -
len: 14
CDR3aa: CASSVSGNGNTIYF
CDR3nt: TGTGCCAGCAGCGTTTCAGGAAATGGAAACACCATATATTTT

abundance: -
j_gene: TRBJ1-5
v_gene: TRBV19
d_gene: -
len: 16
CDR3aa: CASSIATGILGRPQHF
CDR3nt: TGTGCCAGTAGTATAGCCACAGGGATACTAGGTAGGCCCCAGCATTTT

abundance: -
j_gene: TRBJ1-5
v_gene: TRBV30
d_gene: TRBD1
len: 15
CDR3aa: CAWSVPDRVHQPQHF
CDR3nt: TGTGCCTGGAGTGTACCGGACAGGGTCCATCAGCCCCAGCATTTT

abundance: once
j_gene: TRBJ2-3
v_gene: TRBV29-1
d_gene: -
len: 16
CDR3aa: CSVVGPTLPRTDTQYF
CDR3nt: TGCAGCGTTGTGGGCCCTACTTTGCCCCGCACAGATACGCAGTATTTT

abundance: -
j_gene: TRBJ2-7
v_gene: TRBV27
d_gene: TRBD1
len: 14
CDR3aa: CASSFGDRYYEQYF
CDR3nt: TGTGCCAGCAGTTTTGGGGACAGGTACTACGAGCAGTACTTC

abundance: -
j_gene: TRBJ1-2
v_gene: TRBV28
d_gene: TRBD1
len: 15
CDR3aa: CASSLPDRDNYGYTF
CDR3nt: TGTGCCAGCAGTCTACCGGACAGGGATAACTATGGCTACACCTTC

abundance: -
j_gene: TRBJ1-3
v_gene: TRBV6-6
d_gene: TRBD1
len: 15
CDR3aa: CASSYSGQGLHTIYF
CDR3nt: TGTGCCAGCAGTTACTCGGGACAGGGGTTACACACCATATATTTT

abundance: -
j_gene: TRBJ2-5
v_gene: TRBV27
d_gene: TRBD1
len: 14
CDR3aa: CASSLGTGLVTQYF
CDR3nt: TGTGCCAGCAGTTTGGGGACAGGGTTGGTGACCCAGTACTTC

abundance: once
j_gene: TRBJ1-1
v_gene: TRBV9
d_gene: TRBD1
len: 14
CDR3aa: CASSPGTGDTEAFF
CDR3nt: TGTGCCAGCAGCCCCGGGACAGGGGACACTGAAGCTTTCTTT

abundance: -
j_gene: TRBJ2-7
v_gene: TRBV7-2
d_gene: TRBD1
len: 15
CDR3aa: CASSLGQGLFYEQYF
CDR3nt: TGTGCCAGCAGCCTGGGACAGGGTCTTTTCTACGAGCAGTACTTC